Presented here are 24 T cell receptor beta chains from one specimen sequenced in a study of T cell therapy after organ transplantation. Antigens of these TCRs are unknown. Produced via immunoSEQ multiplex PCR; TCRdb's table is partial and in-frame only. The sample carries 51,000 or so clones, about 94% recorded once. The material was CD8+ T cells from blood, obtained before autologous CMV-specific T cell therapy. These receptor sequences come from a human patient who had received a solid organ transplant and had CMV disease.

The chain employs TRBV11-2 and TRBJ2-7, with D tentatively TRBD1 (5 bases). The CDR3 contains 19 residues. V lost 0 bases to trimming and J lost 2 bases, with 23 bases between them. CDR1 and CDR2 from the germline V gene are SGHAT and FQNNGV. The CDR3, as DNA: TGTGCCAGCAGCTTAGATGAATCCCCGCGTCTGTGGGGCGCCTACGAGCAGTACTTC. Translated, it gives CASSLDESPRLWGAYEQYF.

J is TRBJ2-7 and V is TRBV4-2; unclear D gene. The ends were cut back, 0 bases at V and 3 bases at J, with 12 bases in the middle. The CDR3 is 15 residues long. Looked up from germline, CDR1 is LGHNA and CDR2 is YNFKEQ. CDR3 sequence: CASSQEWADNYEQYF. In DNA form, the CDR3 reads TGTGCCAGCAGCCAAGAATGGGCAGACAACTACGAGCAGTACTTC.

The chain has TRBV25-1 and TRBJ1-3, with 7 bases lining up with TRBD1. V gave up 4 bases and J gave up 8 bases; unmatched junction bases: 8. This CDR3 spans 14 amino acids. CDR1 and CDR2 from the germline V gene are MGHDK and SYGVNS. CDR3 nucleotides: TGTGCCAGCAGTGCCACCTCAGGGGGACACACCATATATTTT. This sequence encodes CASSATSGGHTIYF. Full variable domain (missing parts from reference TRBV25-1 and TRBJ1-3): EADIYQTPRYLVIGTGKKITLECSQTMGHDKMYWYQQDPGMELHLIHYSYGVNSTEKGDLSSESTVSRIRTEHFPLTLESARPSHTSQYLCASSATSGGHTIYFGEGSWLTVV.

The chain links TRBV21-1 to TRBJ2-2. TRBV21-1 is marked as a pseudogene. CDR3 size: 17 residues. The CDR3 sequence: CASSRDVEGRDTGELFF. DNA of the CDR3: TGTGCCAGCAGCCGAGATGTAGAGGGGCGAGACACCGGGGAGCTGTTTTTT.

This rearrangement joins TRBV13 to TRBJ1-4, with 7 bases lining up with TRBD1. CDR1 and CDR2 (germline): PRHDT, FYEKMQ (reference sequence). V trimming: 5 bases; J trimming: 8 bases; junction bases outside the gene matches: 8. CDR3 length: 14 residues. The CDR3 loop reads CASSPGQSGEKLFF. The CDR3 DNA reads TGTGCCAGCAGCCCGGGACAGTCCGGAGAAAAACTGTTTTTT.

The chain has TRBV2 and TRBJ2-3; D call uncertain. Germline assignment: CDR1 SNHLY and CDR2 FYNNEI. Trimming removed 3 bases from V and 4 bases from J, with 11 bases in between. This CDR3 spans 14 amino acids. The CDR3 region is CASSDEVTADTQYF. The CDR3 DNA reads TGTGCCAGCAGTGACGAGGTTACGGCAGATACGCAGTATTTT.

The rearrangement uses TRBV7-3 and TRBJ1-3; possible D gene TRBD1, 6 bases. The germline CDR1 and CDR2 sequences are SGHTA and FQGTGA. V dropped 5 bases and J dropped 0 bases, with 11 bases sitting between them. The CDR3 totals 15 residues. CDR3 nucleotide sequence: TGTGCCAGCAGCCCTACAGGGAGCTCTGGAAACACCATATATTTT. Protein product: CASSPTGSSGNTIYF.

The chain uses TRBV5-1 and TRBJ2-3, with unresolved D. Deletions cut 0 bases from V and 0 bases from J, with 8 bases between. Germline-derived CDR1 and CDR2 are SGHRS and YFSETQ. The length of the CDR3 is 15 residues. Here the CDR3 reads CASSLARASTDTQYF. CDR3 nucleotides: TGCGCCAGCAGCTTGGCTCGCGCTAGCACAGATACGCAGTATTTT. Full variable domain (missing parts from reference TRBV5-1 and TRBJ2-3): KAGVTQTPRYLIKTRGQQVTLSCSPISGHRSVSWYQQTPGQGLQFLFEYFSETQRNKGNFPGRFSGRQFSNSRSEMNVSTLELGDSALYLCASSLARASTDTQYFGPGTRLTVL.

The V call is TRBV27, the J call TRBJ2-1; D uncertain. The V gene's germline CDR1 is MNHEY and CDR2 SMNVEV (reference sequence). CDR3 length: 14 amino acids. V gave up 4 bases and J gave up 0 bases, with 7 bases separating them. Here the CDR3 DNA reads TGTGCCAGCAGTTCTCACTACTCCTACAATGAGCAGTTCTTC. Encoded protein: CASSSHYSYNEQFF.

The chain is built from TRBV6-1 and TRBJ2-1, with 14 nucleotides matching TRBD2. V was clipped by 4 bases and J by 8 bases; unmatched bases: 4. The CDR3 length is 15 residues. In germline, CDR1 is MNHNS, CDR2 SASEGT. For the CDR3, the DNA is TGTGCCAGCAGTGCGGGGACTAGCGGGAGTGATGAGCAGTTCTTC. Residues: CASSAGTSGSDEQFF.

The rearrangement uses TRBV4-3 and TRBJ2-5; D possibly corresponds to TRBD1 (6 bases). CDR3 length: 15 amino acids. Germline loops: CDR1 LGHNA, CDR2 YSLEER. The V end lost 1 base, the J end lost 4 bases, and 13 bases lay between the germline ends. The CDR3 DNA reads as TGCGCCAGCAGCCAAGTTACCAGGGGCACAGAGACCCAGTACTTC. This codes for CASSQVTRGTETQYF.

The chain is built from TRBV4-3 and TRBJ1-1, with a weak D call TRBD1 (6 bases). The V end lost 5 bases, the J end lost 1 base, and 11 bases lay between the germline ends. CDR3 size: 14 residues. Per the germline V gene, CDR1 is LGHNA and CDR2 is YSLEER. The CDR3 nucleotides are TGCGCCAGCAGCTACACGACAGGGAACACTGAAGCTTTCTTT. Its translation is CASSYTTGNTEAFF.

This chain links TRBV7-8 with TRBJ2-2; 10 bases match TRBD2. V was clipped by 6 bases and J by 4 bases; unmatched bases: 20. The CDR3 has 20 residues. Germline assignment: CDR1 SGHVS and CDR2 FQNEAQ. DNA for the CDR3: TGTGCCAGCAGACCATACGCGGGGCCTAGCGGGAGTGGGAGCACCGGGGAGCTGTTTTTT. Protein product: CASRPYAGPSGSGSTGELFF.

The chain has TRBV5-6 and TRBJ2-5, with 11 bases fitting TRBD2. In germline, CDR1 is SGHDT, CDR2 YYEEEE. The CDR3 runs 15 residues. With 4 bases clipped from V and 2 bases from J, the junction kept 4 bases outside the gene matches. The CDR3: CASSPLAGGQETQYF. The CDR3 DNA follows: TGTGCCAGCAGCCCTCTAGCGGGGGGACAAGAGACCCAGTACTTC.

V and J are TRBV27 and TRBJ1-1, with a possible D match to TRBD1 (5 bases). The CDR3 spans 12 residues. V was pared by 4 bases and J by 11 bases, with 14 bases between. The germline V gene encodes CDR1 MNHEY and CDR2 SMNVEV (reference sequence). In DNA form, the CDR3 reads TGTGCCAGCAGTTCCGGGGCCCTGCGGGCTTTCTTT. It is translated as CASSSGALRAFF.

This sequence joins TRBV5-4 and TRBJ2-1, with 8 bases that match TRBD2. The trim removed 1 base at V and 9 bases at J, leaving 6 bases unmatched. The germline V gene encodes CDR1 SGHNT and CDR2 YYREEE (reference sequence). The CDR3 loop spans 14 amino acids. The CDR3 region is CASSLTGGRTEQFF. In nucleotides, the CDR3 is TGTGCCAGCAGCTTGACGGGGGGGCGTACTGAGCAGTTCTTC.

The chain employs TRBV11-2 and TRBJ2-7; TRBD1 might be the D (5 bases). The length of the CDR3 is 14 residues. Trimming removed 0 bases from V and 4 bases from J, with 10 bases in between. The germline V gene encodes CDR1 SGHAT and CDR2 FQNNGV. The CDR3 coding sequence is TGTGCCAGCAGCTTAGATCTTGGGGCTTACGAGCAGTACTTC. Amino acid sequence: CASSLDLGAYEQYF.

This clone was detected only once. The chain uses TRBV2 and TRBJ1-3; 7 bases map to TRBD1. The germline V gene encodes CDR1 SNHLY and CDR2 FYNNEI. This CDR3 comprises 16 residues. Trimming took 5 bases from V and 4 from J; bases not matched to a gene: 11. This chain's CDR3 is CASSRRQGTSGNTIYF. In DNA, the CDR3 is TGTGCCAGCAGTCGACGACAGGGAACCTCAGGAAACACCATATATTTT.

As DNA, the CDR3 is TGTGCCAGCAGTGAACGGCCTGAAGCTTTCTTT. This sequence encodes CASSERPEAFF. The chain links TRBV6-1 to TRBJ1-1; D gene ambiguous. Deletions cut 2 bases from V and 6 bases from J, with 4 bases between. Per germline, CDR1 MNHNS and CDR2 SASEGT. This CDR3 contains 11 residues.

The rearrangement links TRBV27 to TRBJ2-1, with TRBD2 matching over 7 bases. CDR3 length: 13 residues. V shed 11 bases, J shed 1 base, and the junction held 5 bases outside the gene matches. Germline CDR1 and CDR2: MNHEY and SMNVEV (reference sequence). DNA for the CDR3: TGTGCCGCGGGAGTGGGGTCCTACAATGAGCAGTTCTTC. Protein product: CAAGVGSYNEQFF.

The CDR3 loop is CASSLYHEQYF. The CDR3 coding sequence is TGTGCCAGCAGCTTGTACCACGAGCAGTACTTC. The chain has TRBV7-2 and TRBJ2-7; D unresolved. The CDR3 spans 11 residues. CDR1 and CDR2 (germline): SGHTA, FQGNSA. Trimming took 3 bases from V and 5 from J, leaving 5 bases between them.

In DNA form, the CDR3 reads TGTGCCAGCAGTGAGGGGGGCGGCTACGAGCAGTACTTC. It yields the protein CASSEGGGYEQYF. The rearrangement links TRBV25-1 to TRBJ2-7; D may correspond to TRBD1 or TRBD2 (6 bases each). Between the trimmed V and J ends, which lost 3 bases and 3 bases, there was a span of 9 bases. CDR3 length: 13 amino acids. Looked up from germline, CDR1 is MGHDK and CDR2 is SYGVNS.

This rearrangement joins TRBV30 to TRBJ1-2; no reliable D call. The germline V gene has CDR1 GTSNPN and CDR2 SVGIG (reference sequence). Trimming took 2 bases from V and 3 from J, leaving 10 bases between them. The CDR3 length is 13 residues. The CDR3 spells CAWSYQVYYGYTF. CDR3 sequence (DNA): TGTGCCTGGAGTTACCAGGTCTACTATGGCTACACCTTC.

The genes are TRBV19 and TRBJ2-5; 11 positions agree with TRBD1. The CDR3 is made up of 16 amino acids. Losses at the gene ends were 3 bases for V and 4 bases for J; bases not matched to a gene: 7. Looked up from germline, CDR1 is LNHDA and CDR2 is SQIVND (reference sequence). CDR3 in amino acids: CASSMDPGQGVETQYF. CDR3 DNA: TGTGCCAGTAGTATGGATCCGGGACAGGGGGTAGAGACCCAGTACTTC.